This TCR beta chain emerged from a study of control samples from healthy donors and cancer patients. This clone was recorded once. The data were produced by immunoSEQ multiplex PCR, yet TCRdb's version contains in-frame clones alone and is incomplete. The profile shows 100,000 to 150,000 clones, 90% of them singletons. The CDR3 has 13 residues. The V gene lost 1 base and the J gene lost 5 bases, with 9 bases spanning the gap. The V gene's germline CDR1 is LGHDT and CDR2 YNNKEL (reference sequence). Source material: blood. The clonotype was recovered from a man aged 40-49 years in good health. The chain is built from TRBV3-1 (or the pseudogene TRBV3-2) and TRBJ2-7, with D maybe TRBD1 (5 bases). CDR3 in DNA: TGTGCCAGCAGCCAAGCAGGGATCAACGAGCAGTACTTC. It is translated as CASSQAGINEQYF.